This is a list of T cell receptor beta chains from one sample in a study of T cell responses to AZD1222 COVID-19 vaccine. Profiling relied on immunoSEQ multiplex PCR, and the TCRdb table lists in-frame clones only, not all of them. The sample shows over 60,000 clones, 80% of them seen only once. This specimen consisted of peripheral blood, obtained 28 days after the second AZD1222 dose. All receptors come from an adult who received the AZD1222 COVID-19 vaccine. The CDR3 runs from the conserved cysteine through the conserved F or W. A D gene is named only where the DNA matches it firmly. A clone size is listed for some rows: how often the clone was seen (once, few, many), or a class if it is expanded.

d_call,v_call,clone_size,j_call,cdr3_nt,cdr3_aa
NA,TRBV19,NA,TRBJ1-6,TGTGCCAGTAGTACCCGTCGACACGATAATTCACCCCTCCACTTT,CASSTRRHDNSPLHF
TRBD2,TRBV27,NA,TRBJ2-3,TGTGCCAGCAGTCCCCGGACTAGCGGCTACACCATTACTAGCACAGATACGCAGTATTTT,CASSPRTSGYTITSTDTQYF
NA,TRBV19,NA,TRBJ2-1,TGTGCCAGTAGTTTATCCGGGACATACAATGAGCAGTTCTTC,CASSLSGTYNEQFF
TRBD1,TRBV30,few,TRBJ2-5,TGTGCCTGGAGCCCGGACAGGGTCGAGACCCAGTACTTC,CAWSPDRVETQYF
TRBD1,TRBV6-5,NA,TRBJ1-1,TGTGCCAGCAGAAGGGACAGGGGAGTGTCTGAAGCTTTCTTT,CASRRDRGVSEAFF
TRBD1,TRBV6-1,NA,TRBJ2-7,TGTGCCAGCAGTGGGCCCGGGACAGGGGTCTCCTACGAGCAGTACTTC,CASSGPGTGVSYEQYF
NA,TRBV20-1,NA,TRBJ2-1,TGCAGTGCTAGTACGCGAAGCTCCTACAATGAGCAGTTCTTC,CSASTRSSYNEQFF
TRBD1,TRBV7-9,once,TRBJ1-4,TGTGCCAGCAGCTTAGGTACAGGGGTTTATGAAAAACTGTTTTTT,CASSLGTGVYEKLFF
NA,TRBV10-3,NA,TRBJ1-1,TGTGCCACAGAGGGCAGGGAGAACACTGAAGCTTTCTTT,CATEGRENTEAFF
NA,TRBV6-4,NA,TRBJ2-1,TGTGCCAGCGGGACTTCGGTCTTC,CASGTSVF
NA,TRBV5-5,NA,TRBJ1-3,TGTGCCAGCAGCTTGGACAGGGACCCTTCCCTCTCTGGAAACACCATATATTTT,CASSLDRDPSLSGNTIYF
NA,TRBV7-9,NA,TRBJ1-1,TGTGCCAGCAGCTTGGCGGGGAACACTGAAGCTTTCTTT,CASSLAGNTEAFF
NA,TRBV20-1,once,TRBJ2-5,TGCAGTGCTAGTCCTCCCATGACTAGTTTCCAAGAGACCCAGTACTTC,CSASPPMTSFQETQYF
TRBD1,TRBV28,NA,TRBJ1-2,TGTGCCAGCAGTTTATACACCTCGACAGGGGGATCGGGCTACACCTTC,CASSLYTSTGGSGYTF
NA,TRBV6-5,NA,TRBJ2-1,TGTGCCAGCCGAAGAATGGATGAGCAGTTCTTC,CASRRMDEQFF
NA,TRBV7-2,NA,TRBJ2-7,TGTGCCAGTAGTCGGGACTTAGAGAGCGAGCAGTACTTC,CASSRDLESEQYF
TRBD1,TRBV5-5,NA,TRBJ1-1,TGTGCCAGCAGCGTAATGGGGACAGGGGATTTTCGTACTGAAGCTTTCTTT,CASSVMGTGDFRTEAFF
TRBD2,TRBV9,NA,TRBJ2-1,TGTGCCAGCAGCGCCCGACTAGCGGGCCTATCTAATGAGCAGTTCTTC,CASSARLAGLSNEQFF
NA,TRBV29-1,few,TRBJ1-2,TGCAGCGTATCGGGGCCAGGGAATTTGGGGTATGGCTACACCTTC,CSVSGPGNLGYGYTF
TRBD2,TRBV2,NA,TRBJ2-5,TGTGCCAGCAGTGAACTAGCGGGGGCCCAAGAGACCCAGTACTTC,CASSELAGAQETQYF
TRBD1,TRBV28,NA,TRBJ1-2,TGTGCCAGCACCCCTACAGGGGATGGCTACACCTTC,CASTPTGDGYTF
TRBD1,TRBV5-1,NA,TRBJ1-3,TGCGCCAGCAGCGGGGGACAGGGCTCTGGAAACACCATATATTTT,CASSGGQGSGNTIYF
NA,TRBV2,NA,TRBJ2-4,TGTGCCAGCAGTGATCCTAGAGCCAAAAACATTCAGTACTTC,CASSDPRAKNIQYF
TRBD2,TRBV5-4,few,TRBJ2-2,TGTGCCAGCAGCAAAACCGGGACTAGCGGGGGGGCTTACACCGGGGAGCTGTTTTTT,CASSKTGTSGGAYTGELFF
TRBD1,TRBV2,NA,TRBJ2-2,TGTGCCAGCAGTCGGGACAGGGCAATAGACACCGGGGAGCTGTTTTTT,CASSRDRAIDTGELFF
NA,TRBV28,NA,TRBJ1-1,TGTGCCAGCAGTTTTGACCAGGGAAAGGCTGAAGCTTTCTTT,CASSFDQGKAEAFF
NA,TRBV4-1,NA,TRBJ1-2,TGCGCCAGCAGCCGGGTCGTTCAGGCAGACCTTTTCTATGGCTACACCTTC,CASSRVVQADLFYGYTF
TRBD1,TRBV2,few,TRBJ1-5,TGTGCCAGCAGGGGGGACAGTGGATTAAATCAGCCCCAGCATTTT,CASRGDSGLNQPQHF
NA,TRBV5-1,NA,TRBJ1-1,TGCGCCAGCAGCTTGACAAACCAAAACACTGAAGCTTTCTTT,CASSLTNQNTEAFF
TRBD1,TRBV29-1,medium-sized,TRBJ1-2,TGCAGCGCCACAACAGGGGCGGGGGGCTACACCTTC,CSATTGAGGYTF
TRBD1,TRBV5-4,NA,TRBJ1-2,TGTGCCAGCAGCCGGGACAGGGGAGAAGTTTACACCTTC,CASSRDRGEVYTF
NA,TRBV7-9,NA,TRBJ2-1,TGTGCCAGCAGCCGAACTAGGGACTCCTACAATGAGCAGTTCTTC,CASSRTRDSYNEQFF
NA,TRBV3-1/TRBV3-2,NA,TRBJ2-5,TGTGCCAGCAGACCCCTTGGGGAGACCCAGTACTTC,CASRPLGETQYF
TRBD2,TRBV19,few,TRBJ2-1,TGTGCCAGTAACCCGGGGGGGTCCTACAATGAGCAGTTCTTC,CASNPGGSYNEQFF
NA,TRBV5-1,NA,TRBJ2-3,TGCGCCAGTCAATTAGGCGGGGGCCCAGATACGCAGTATTTT,CASQLGGGPDTQYF
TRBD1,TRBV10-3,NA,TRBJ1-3,TGTGCCATCAGTGAACGTGGGGGGCTGACAGGGGGCGAAAACACCATATATTTT,CAISERGGLTGGENTIYF
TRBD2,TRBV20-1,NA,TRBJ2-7,TGCAGTGTGGAGCGGGGGAACGAGCAGTACTTC,CSVERGNEQYF
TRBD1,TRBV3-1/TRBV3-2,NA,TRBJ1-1,TGTGCCAGCAGCCAAGAAATCAGGGGGCAAGAAGCTTTCTTT,CASSQEIRGQEAFF
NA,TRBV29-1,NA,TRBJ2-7,TGCAGCGTAGCCCCGACAGATTACGAGCAGTACTTC,CSVAPTDYEQYF
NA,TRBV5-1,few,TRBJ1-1,TGCGCCAGCAGCTTTTCCAGGGGCACTGAAGCTTTCTTT,CASSFSRGTEAFF
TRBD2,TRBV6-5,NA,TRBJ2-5,TGTGCCTCGAGGACTAGCGGGGGGCCCGGGGAGACCCAGTACTTC,CASRTSGGPGETQYF
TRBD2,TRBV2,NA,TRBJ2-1,TGTGCCAGCAGTGCATCCACTAGCGGGCTCGACAATGAGCAGTTCTTC,CASSASTSGLDNEQFF
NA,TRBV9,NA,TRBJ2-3,TGTGCCAGCAGCGCCGAACACTCACTCATCACAGATACGCAGTATTTT,CASSAEHSLITDTQYF
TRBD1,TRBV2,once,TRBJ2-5,TGTGCCAGCAGTGGACTCCCCGGGACAGGCGTCGTGAGAGTGGGGATCCGAGGAGAGACCCAGTACTTC,CASSGLPGTGVVRVGIRGETQYF
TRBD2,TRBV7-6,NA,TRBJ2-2,TGTGCCAGCAGCTTTACTAGCGGGGGAGGCACCGGGGAGCTGTTTTTT,CASSFTSGGGTGELFF
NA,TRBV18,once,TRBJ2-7,TGTGCCAGCTCACCACAGGGAGCCGAGCAGTACTTC,CASSPQGAEQYF
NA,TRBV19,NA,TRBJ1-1,TGTGCCAGTAGTTCCCGGGGAAACACTGAAGCTTTCTTT,CASSSRGNTEAFF
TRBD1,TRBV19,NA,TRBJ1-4,TGTGCCAGTAGTATACTCGATTACGGACAGGGTAGTGAAAAACTGTTTTTT,CASSILDYGQGSEKLFF
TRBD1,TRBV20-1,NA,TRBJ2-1,TGCAGTGCTTCTAGGACAGGGGAGCAGTTCTTC,CSASRTGEQFF
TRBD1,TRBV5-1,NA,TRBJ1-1,TGCGCCAGCACTGGGACAGGGCTCGTCGCTGAAGCTTTCTTT,CASTGTGLVAEAFF
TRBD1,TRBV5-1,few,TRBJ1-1,TGCGCCAGCTCTCAGGGGGGGATTGCTGAAGCTTTCTTT,CASSQGGIAEAFF
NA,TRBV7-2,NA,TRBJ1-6,TGTGCCAGCAGCTCCCCGGAGTTCTATTCACCCCTCCACTTT,CASSSPEFYSPLHF
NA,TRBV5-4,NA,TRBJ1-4,TGTGCCAGCAGCTTGGATAGACAGTTAAATGAAAAACTGTTTTTT,CASSLDRQLNEKLFF
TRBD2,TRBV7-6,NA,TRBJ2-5,TGTGCCAGCAGCTTATCCCGAGCGGGGGCCCGGACCAATAAAGAGACCCAGTACTTC,CASSLSRAGARTNKETQYF
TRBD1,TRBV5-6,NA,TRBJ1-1,TGTGCCAGCAGCTGGGACAGGGGGACCACTGAAGCTTTCTTT,CASSWDRGTTEAFF
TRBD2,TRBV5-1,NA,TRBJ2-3,TGCGCCAGCAGCGTGACTAGCGGGGGGGGCACAGATACGCAGTATTTT,CASSVTSGGGTDTQYF
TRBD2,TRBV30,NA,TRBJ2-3,TGTGCCTGGAATAGCGGGGGGTTAACAGATACGCAGTATTTT,CAWNSGGLTDTQYF
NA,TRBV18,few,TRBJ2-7,TGTGCCAGCTCACCACCAGGCCAGCTATACGAGCAGTACTTC,CASSPPGQLYEQYF
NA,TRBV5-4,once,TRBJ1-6,TGTGCCAGCAGCTTGTTATTACAGGGTAGAGGTTCACCCCTCCACTTT,CASSLLLQGRGSPLHF
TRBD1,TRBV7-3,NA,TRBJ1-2,TGTGCCAGCAGCAACTCCGGGACAGGCCTCTATGGCTACACCTTC,CASSNSGTGLYGYTF